The clone carrying this T cell receptor beta chain was recorded only once. Per the study methods: The assay estimated nucleated cells by amplifying reference gene primers. This table comes from immunoSEQ multiplex PCR, and its TCRdb copy is limited to in-frame clones, with some not included. V, J and clone size are those of that table, while D and trimming were read from the DNA. The data contain 150,000 to 200,000 clones, more than 75% of them singletons. The CDR3 is 23 amino acids. This sample stems from a study of blood T cell repertoires in COVID-19. The study assigned cohorts using participant-reported clinical history.

This chain uses TRBV21-1 with TRBJ2-7; the table gives TRBD1 as D, unverified against the DNA. TRBV21-1 is annotated as a pseudogene. Sequenced material: PBMCs or T cells enriched from blood (not recorded which). This sequence originates from a woman between 50 and 59 years old who had recovered from COVID-19. Here the CDR3 DNA reads TGTGCCAGCCCAGTCCGGGACAGGGGAGGTCTGAGGGCACCGGGGGGCACCGACTACGAGCAGTACTTC. Translated: CASPVRDRGGLRAPGGTDYEQYF.